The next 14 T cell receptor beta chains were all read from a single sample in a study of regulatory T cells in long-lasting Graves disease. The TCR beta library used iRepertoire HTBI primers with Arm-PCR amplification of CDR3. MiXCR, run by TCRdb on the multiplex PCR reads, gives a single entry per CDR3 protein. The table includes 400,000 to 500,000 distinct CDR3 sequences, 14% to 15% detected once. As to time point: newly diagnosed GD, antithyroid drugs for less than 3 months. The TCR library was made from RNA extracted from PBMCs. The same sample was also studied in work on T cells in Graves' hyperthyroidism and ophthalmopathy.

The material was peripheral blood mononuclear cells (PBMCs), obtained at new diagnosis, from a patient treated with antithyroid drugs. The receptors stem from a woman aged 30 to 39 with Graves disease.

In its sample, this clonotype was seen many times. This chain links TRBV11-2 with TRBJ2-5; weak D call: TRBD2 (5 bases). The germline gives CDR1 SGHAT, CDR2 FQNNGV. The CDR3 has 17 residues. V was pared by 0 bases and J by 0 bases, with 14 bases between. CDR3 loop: CASSLESGTRNQETQYF. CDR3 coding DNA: TGTGCCAGCAGCTTAGAAAGCGGTACTCGTAACCAAGAGACCCAGTACTTC. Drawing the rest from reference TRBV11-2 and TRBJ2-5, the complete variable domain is EAGVAQSPRYKIIEKRQSVAFWCNPISGHATLYWYQQILGQGPKLLIQFQNNGVVDDSQLPKDRFSAERLKGVDSTLKIQPAKLEDSAVYLCASSLESGTRNQETQYFGPGTRLLVL.

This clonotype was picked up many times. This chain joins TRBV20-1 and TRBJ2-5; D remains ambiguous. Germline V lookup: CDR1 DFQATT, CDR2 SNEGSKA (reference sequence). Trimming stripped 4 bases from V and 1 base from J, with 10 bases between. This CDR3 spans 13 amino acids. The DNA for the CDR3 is TGCAGTGCTACCCGACTTCTCCAAGAGACCCAGTACTTC. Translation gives CSATRLLQETQYF.

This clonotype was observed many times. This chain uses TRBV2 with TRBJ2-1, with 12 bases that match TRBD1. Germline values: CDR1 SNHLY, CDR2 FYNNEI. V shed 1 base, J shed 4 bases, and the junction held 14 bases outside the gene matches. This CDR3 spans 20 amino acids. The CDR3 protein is CASSEEGTGGLGTGYNEQFF. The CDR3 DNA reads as TGTGCCAGCAGTGAAGAGGGGACAGGGGGCTTGGGAACTGGTTACAATGAGCAGTTCTTC.

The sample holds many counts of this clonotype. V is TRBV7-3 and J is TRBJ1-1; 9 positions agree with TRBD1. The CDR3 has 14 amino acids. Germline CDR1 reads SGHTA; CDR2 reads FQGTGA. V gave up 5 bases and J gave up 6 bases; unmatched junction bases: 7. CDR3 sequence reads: CASSHGTGTSEAFF. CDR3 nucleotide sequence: TGTGCCAGCAGCCACGGGACAGGGACATCTGAAGCTTTCTTT. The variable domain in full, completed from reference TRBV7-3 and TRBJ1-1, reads GAGVSQTPSNKVTEKGKYVELRCDPISGHTALYWYRQSLGQGPEFLIYFQGTGAADDSGLPNDRFFAVRPEGSVSTLKIQRTERGDSAVYLCASSHGTGTSEAFFGQGTRLTVV.

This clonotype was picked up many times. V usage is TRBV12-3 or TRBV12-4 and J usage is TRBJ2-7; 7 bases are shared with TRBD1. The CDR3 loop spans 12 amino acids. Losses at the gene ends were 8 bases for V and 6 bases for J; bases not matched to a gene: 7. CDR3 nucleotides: TGTGCCAGCGTGACAGGGAGCGGCGAGCAGTACTTC. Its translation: CASVTGSGEQYF.

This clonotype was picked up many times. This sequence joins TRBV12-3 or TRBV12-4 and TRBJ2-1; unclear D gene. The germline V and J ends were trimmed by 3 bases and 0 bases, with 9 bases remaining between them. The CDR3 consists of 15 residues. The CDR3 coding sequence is TGTGCCAGCAGTTTCTTCCCGGCCTCCTACAATGAGCAGTTCTTC. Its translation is CASSFFPASYNEQFF.

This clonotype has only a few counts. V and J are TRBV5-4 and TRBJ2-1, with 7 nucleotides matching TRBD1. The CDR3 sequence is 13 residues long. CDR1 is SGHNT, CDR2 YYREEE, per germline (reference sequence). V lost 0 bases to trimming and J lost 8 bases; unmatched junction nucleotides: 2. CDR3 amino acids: CASSLGQGDEQFF. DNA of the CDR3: TGTGCCAGCAGCTTGGGCCAGGGGGATGAGCAGTTCTTC. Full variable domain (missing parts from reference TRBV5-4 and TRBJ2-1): ETGVTQSPTHLIKTRGQQVTLRCSSQSGHNTVSWYQQALGQGPQFIFQYYREEENGRGNFPPRFSGLQFPNYSSELNVNALELDDSALYLCASSLGQGDEQFFGPGTRLTVL.

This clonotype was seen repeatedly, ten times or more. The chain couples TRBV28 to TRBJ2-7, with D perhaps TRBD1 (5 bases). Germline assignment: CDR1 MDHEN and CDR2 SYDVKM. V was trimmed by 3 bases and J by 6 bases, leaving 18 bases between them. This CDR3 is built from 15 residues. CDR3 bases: TGTGCCAGCAGTTTTGTAGGGCAGGGCGTACCCGAGCAGTACTTC. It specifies CASSFVGQGVPEQYF. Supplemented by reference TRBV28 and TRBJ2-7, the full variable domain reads DVKVTQSSRYLVKRTGEKVFLECVQDMDHENMFWYRQDPGLGLRLIYFSYDVKMKEKGDIPEGYSVSREKKERFSLILESASTNQTSMYLCASSFVGQGVPEQYFGPGTRLTVT.

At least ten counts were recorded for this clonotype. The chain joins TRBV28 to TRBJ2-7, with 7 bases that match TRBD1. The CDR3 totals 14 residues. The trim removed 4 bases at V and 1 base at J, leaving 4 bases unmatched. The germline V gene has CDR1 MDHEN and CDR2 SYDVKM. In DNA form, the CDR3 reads TGTGCCAGCAGTTCGACAGGGATGTCCTACGAGCAGTACTTC. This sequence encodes CASSSTGMSYEQYF.

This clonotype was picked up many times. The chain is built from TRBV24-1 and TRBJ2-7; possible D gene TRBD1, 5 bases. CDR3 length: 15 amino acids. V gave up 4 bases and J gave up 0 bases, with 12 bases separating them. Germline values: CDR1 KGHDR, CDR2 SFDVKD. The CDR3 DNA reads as TGTGCCACCAGTGACGAGACAGCCAGCTCCTACGAGCAGTACTTC. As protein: CATSDETASSYEQYF.

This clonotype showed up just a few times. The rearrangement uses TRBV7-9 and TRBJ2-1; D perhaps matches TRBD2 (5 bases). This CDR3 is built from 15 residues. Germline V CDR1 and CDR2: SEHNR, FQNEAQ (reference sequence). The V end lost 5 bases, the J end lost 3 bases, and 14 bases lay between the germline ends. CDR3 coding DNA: TGTGCCAGCAGCCCAGTCCCTCGGGGCTACAATGAGCAGTTCTTC. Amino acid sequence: CASSPVPRGYNEQFF.

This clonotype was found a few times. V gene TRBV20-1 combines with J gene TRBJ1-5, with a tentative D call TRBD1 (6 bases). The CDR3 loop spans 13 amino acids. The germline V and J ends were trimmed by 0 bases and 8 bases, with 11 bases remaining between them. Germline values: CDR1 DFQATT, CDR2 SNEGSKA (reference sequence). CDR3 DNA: TGCAGTGCTAGAGATTCAGGGGTAGAGCCCCAGCATTTT. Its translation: CSARDSGVEPQHF.

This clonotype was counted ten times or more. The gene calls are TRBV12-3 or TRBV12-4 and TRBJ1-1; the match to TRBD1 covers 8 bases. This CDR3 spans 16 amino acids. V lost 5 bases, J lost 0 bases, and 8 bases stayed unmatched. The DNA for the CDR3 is TGTGCCAGCAGTATCCCGGACAGGGCCTTGAACACTGAAGCTTTCTTT. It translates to CASSIPDRALNTEAFF.

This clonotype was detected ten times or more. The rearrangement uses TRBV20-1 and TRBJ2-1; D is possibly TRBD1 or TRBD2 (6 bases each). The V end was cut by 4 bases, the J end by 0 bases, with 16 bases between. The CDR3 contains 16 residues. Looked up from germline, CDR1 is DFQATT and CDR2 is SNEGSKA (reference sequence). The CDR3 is CSATRLEGGSYNEQFF. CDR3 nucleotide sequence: TGCAGTGCTACCCGACTAGAAGGGGGCTCCTACAATGAGCAGTTCTTC.